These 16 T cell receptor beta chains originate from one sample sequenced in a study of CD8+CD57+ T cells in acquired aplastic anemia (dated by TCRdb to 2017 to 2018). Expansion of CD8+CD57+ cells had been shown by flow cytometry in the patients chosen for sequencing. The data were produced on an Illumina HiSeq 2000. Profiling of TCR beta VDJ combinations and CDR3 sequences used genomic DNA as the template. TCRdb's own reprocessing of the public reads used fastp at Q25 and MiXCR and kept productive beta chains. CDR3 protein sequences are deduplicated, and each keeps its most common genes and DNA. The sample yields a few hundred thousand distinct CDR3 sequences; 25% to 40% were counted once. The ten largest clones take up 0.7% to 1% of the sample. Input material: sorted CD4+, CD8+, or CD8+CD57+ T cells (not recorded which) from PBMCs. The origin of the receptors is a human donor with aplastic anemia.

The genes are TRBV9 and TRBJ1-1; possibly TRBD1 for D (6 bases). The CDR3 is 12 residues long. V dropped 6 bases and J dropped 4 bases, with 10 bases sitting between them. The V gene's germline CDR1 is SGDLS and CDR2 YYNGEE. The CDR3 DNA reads TGTGCCAGCAACATACAGGGCACTGAAGCTTTCTTT. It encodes CASNIQGTEAFF.

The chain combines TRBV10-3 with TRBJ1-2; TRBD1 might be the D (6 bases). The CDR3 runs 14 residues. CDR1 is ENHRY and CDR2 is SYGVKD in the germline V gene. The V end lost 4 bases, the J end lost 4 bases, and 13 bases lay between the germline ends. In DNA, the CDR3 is TGTGCCATCAGTGGGGCAGGGGTCGGCTATGGCTACACCTTC. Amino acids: CAISGAGVGYGYTF.

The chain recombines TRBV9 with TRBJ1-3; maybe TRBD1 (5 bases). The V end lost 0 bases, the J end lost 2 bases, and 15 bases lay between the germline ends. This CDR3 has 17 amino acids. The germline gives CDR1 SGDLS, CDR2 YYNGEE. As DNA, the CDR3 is TGTGCCAGCAGCGTAGAGGGTCGTGGCAGGGCTGGAAACACCATATATTTT. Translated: CASSVEGRGRAGNTIYF.

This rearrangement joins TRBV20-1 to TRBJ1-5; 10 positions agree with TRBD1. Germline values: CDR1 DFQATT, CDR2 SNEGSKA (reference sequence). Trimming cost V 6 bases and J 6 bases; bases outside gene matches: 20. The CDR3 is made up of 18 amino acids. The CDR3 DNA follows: TGCAGTGCAAGGAAGACAGGGGGCTTTACAAATTTAGCTCAGCCCCAGCATTTT. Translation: CSARKTGGFTNLAQPQHF.

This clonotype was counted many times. The DNA for the CDR3 is TGTGCCAGTAGTATTTTCGCAGTACAGCCCCAGCATTTT. Translated, it gives CASSIFAVQPQHF. The V and J genes are TRBV19 and TRBJ1-5; no reliable D call. V lost 3 bases and J 7 bases, leaving 10 bases between the germline ends. The CDR3 totals 13 residues. Germline CDR1 is LNHDA and CDR2 is SQIVND (reference sequence).

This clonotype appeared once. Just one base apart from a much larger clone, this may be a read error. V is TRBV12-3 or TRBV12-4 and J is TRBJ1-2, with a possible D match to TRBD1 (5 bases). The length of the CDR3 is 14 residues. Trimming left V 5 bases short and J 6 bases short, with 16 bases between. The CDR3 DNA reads TGTGCCAGCAGTACCCTGACAGAGGGTCATGGCTACACCTTC. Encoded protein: CASSTLTEGHGYTF.

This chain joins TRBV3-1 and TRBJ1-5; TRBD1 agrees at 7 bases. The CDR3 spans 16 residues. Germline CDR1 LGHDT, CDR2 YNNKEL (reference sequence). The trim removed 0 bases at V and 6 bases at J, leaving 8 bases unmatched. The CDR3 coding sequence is TGTGCCAGCAGCCAAGATCGGTGGCAGGGGGTTCAGCCCCAGCATTTT. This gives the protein CASSQDRWQGVQPQHF.

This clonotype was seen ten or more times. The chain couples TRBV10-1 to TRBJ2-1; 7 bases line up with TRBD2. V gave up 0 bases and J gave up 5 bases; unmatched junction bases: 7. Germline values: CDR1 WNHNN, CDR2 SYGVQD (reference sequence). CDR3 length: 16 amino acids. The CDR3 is CASSESMASGNNEQFF. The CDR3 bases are TGCGCCAGCAGTGAGTCGATGGCTAGCGGAAACAATGAGCAGTTCTTC.

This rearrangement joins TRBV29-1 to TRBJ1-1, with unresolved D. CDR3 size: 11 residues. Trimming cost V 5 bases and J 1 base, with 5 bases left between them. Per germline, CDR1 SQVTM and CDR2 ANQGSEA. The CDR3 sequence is CSVKENTEAFF. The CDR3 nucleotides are TGCAGCGTTAAGGAGAACACTGAAGCTTTCTTT.

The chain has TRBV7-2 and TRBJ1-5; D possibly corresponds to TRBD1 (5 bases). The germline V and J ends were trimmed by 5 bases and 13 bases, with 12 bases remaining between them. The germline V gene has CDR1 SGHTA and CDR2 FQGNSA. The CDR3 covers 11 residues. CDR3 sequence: CASSQTQGQHF. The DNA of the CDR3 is TGTGCCAGCAGCCAAACCCAGGGACAGCATTTT.

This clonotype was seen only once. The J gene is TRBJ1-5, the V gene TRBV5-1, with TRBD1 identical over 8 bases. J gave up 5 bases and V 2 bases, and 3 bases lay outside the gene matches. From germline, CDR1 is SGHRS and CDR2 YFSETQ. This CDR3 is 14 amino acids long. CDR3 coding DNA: TGCGCCAGCAGCTTCACAGGGGGGGATCAGCCCCAGCATTTT. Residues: CASSFTGGDQPQHF.

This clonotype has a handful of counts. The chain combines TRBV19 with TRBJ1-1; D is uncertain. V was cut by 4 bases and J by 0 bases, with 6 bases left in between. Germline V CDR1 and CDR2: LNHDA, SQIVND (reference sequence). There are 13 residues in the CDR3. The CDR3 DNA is TGTGCCAGTAGTACCCAACTGAACACTGAAGCTTTCTTT. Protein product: CASSTQLNTEAFF.

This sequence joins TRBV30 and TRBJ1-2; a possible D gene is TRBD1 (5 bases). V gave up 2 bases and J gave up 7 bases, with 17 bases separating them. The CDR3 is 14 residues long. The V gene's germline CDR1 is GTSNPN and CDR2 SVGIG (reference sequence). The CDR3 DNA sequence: TGTGCCTGGAGTCCCCCGGGACCGATCAGTGGCTACACCTTC. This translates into CAWSPPGPISGYTF.

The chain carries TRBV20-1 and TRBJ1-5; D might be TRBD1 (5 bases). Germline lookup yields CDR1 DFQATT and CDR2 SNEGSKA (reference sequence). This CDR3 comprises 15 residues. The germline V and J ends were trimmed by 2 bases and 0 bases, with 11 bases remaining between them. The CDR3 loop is CSARRQPYSNQPQHF. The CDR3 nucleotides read TGCAGTGCTAGAAGACAGCCATATAGCAATCAGCCCCAGCATTTT.

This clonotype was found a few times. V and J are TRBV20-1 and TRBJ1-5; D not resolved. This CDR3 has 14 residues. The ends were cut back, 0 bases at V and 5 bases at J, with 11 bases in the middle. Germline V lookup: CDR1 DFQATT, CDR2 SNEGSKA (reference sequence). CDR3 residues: CSARDSKKHQPQHF. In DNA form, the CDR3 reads TGCAGTGCTAGAGATTCCAAGAAGCATCAGCCCCAGCATTTT.

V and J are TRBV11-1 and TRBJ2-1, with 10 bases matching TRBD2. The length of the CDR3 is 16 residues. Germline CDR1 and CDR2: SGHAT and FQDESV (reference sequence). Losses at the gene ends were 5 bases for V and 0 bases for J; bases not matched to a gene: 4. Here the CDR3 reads CASSPIAGGSYNEQFF. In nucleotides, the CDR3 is TGTGCCAGCAGCCCCATAGCGGGAGGCTCCTACAATGAGCAGTTCTTC.